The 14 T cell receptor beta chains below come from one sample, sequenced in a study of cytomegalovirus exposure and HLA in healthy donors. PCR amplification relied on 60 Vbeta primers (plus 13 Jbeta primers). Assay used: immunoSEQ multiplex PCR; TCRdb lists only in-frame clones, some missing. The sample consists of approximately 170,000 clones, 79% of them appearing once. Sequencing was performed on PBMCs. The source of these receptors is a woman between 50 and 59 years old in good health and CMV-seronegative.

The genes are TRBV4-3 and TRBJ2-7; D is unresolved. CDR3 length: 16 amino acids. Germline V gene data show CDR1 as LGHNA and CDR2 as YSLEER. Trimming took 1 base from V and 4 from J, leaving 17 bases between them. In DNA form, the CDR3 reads TGCGCCAGCAGCCAAGCGTGGGCCGAAGGCCTTTACGAGCAGTACTTC. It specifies CASSQAWAEGLYEQYF.

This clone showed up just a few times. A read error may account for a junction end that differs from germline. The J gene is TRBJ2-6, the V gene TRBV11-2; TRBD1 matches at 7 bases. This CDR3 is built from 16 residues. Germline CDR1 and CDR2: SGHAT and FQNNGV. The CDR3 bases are TGCGCCAGCAGCCAACAGACAGGGACTGGGGCCAACGTCCTGACTTTC. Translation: CASSQQTGTGANVLTF.

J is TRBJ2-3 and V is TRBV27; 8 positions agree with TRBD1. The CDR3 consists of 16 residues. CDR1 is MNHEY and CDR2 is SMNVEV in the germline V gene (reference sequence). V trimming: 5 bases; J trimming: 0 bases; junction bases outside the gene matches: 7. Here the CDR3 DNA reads TGTGCCAGCAGTCCCAGGACAGGGATTAGCACAGATACGCAGTATTTT. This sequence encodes CASSPRTGISTDTQYF.

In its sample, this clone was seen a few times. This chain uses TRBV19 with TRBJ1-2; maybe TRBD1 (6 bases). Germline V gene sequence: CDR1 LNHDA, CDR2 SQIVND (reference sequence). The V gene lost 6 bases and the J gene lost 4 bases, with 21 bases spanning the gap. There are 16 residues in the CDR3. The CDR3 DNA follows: TGTGCCAGTAGAACCAAACAGGGATTCGTGGGCTATGGCTACACCTTC. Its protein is CASRTKQGFVGYGYTF.

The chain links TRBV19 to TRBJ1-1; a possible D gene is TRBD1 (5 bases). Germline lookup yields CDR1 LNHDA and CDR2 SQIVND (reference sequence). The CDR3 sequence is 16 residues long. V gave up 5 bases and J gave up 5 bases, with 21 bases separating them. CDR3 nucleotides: TGTGCCAGTAGTCCCCGGACAAGGGGCTATGGAACTGAAGCTTTCTTT. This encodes CASSPRTRGYGTEAFF.

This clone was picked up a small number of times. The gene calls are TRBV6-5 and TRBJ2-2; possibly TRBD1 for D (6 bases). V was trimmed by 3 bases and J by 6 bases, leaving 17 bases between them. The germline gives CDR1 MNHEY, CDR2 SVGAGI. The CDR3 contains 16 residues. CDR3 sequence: CASSYPGFQGSGELFF. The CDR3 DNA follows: TGTGCCAGCAGTTATCCGGGATTCCAGGGGTCCGGGGAGCTGTTTTTT.

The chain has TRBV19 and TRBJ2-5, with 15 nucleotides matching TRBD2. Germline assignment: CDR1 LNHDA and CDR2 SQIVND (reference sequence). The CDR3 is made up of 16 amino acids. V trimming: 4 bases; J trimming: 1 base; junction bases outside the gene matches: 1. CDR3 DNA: TGTGCCAGTAGTAGGGGACTAGCGGGGGGCCAAGAGACCCAGTACTTC. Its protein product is CASSRGLAGGQETQYF. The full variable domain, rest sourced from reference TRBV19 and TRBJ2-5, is DGGITQSPKYLFRKEGQNVTLSCEQNLNHDAMYWYRQDPGQGLRLIYYSQIVNDFQKGDIAEGYSVSREKKESFPLTVTSAQKNPTAFYLCASSRGLAGGQETQYFGPGTRLLVL.

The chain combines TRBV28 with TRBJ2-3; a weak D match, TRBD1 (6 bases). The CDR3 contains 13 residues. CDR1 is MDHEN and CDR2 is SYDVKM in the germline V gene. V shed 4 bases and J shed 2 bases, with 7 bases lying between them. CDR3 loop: CASSSGVTDTQYF. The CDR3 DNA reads TGTGCCAGCAGTTCAGGGGTCACAGATACGCAGTATTTT.

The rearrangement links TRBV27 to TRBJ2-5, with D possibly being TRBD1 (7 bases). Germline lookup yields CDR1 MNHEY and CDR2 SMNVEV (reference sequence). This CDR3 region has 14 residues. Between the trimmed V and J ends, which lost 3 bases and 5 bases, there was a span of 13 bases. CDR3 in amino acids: CASSLEGAGETQYF. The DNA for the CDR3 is TGTGCCAGCAGTTTGGAGGGGGCTGGGGAGACCCAGTACTTC.

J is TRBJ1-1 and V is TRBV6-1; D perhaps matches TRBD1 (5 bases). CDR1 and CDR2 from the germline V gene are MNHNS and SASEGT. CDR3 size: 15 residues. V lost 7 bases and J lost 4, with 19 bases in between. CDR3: CASNPRVESGTEAFF. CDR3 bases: TGTGCCAGCAACCCCAGGGTCGAGTCCGGCACTGAAGCTTTCTTT.

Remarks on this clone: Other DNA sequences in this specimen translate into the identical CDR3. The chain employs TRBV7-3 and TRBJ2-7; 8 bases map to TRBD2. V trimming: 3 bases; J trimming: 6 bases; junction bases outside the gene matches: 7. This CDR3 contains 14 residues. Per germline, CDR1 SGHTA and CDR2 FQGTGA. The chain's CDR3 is CASSFTGGPSEQYF. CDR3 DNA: TGTGCCAGCAGCTTCACGGGAGGGCCCTCCGAGCAGTACTTC. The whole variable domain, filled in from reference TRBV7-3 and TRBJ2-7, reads GAGVSQTPSNKVTEKGKYVELRCDPISGHTALYWYRQSLGQGPEFLIYFQGTGAADDSGLPNDRFFAVRPEGSVSTLKIQRTERGDSAVYLCASSFTGGPSEQYFGPGTRLTVT.

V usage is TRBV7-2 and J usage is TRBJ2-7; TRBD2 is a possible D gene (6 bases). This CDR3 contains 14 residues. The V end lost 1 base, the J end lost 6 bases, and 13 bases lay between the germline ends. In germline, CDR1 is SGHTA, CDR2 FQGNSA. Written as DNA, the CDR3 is TGTGCCAGCAGCTTAGATCGCGGGGTGGTCGAGCAGTACTTC. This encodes CASSLDRGVVEQYF.

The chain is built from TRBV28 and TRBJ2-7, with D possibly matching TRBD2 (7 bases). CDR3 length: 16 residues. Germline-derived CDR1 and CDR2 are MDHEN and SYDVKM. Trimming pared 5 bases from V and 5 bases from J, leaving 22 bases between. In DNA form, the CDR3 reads TGTGCCAGCAGTCCCGCGGGGGCCGTCCTTAAAAACGAGCAGTACTTC. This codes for CASSPAGAVLKNEQYF. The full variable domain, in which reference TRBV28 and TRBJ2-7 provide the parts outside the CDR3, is DVKVTQSSRYLVKRTGEKVFLECVQDMDHENMFWYRQDPGLGLRLIYFSYDVKMKEKGDIPEGYSVSREKKERFSLILESASTNQTSMYLCASSPAGAVLKNEQYFGPGTRLTVT.

The CDR3 is CASSRGQGNIQYF. CDR3 nucleotides: TGTGCCAGCTCACGAGGACAGGGGAACATTCAGTACTTC. The chain couples TRBV18 to TRBJ2-4; 9 bases line up with TRBD1. This CDR3 comprises 13 residues. J lost 7 bases, V lost 4 bases, and 2 bases had no gene match. Germline lookup yields CDR1 KGHSH and CDR2 LQKENI.